Listed below are T cell receptor beta chains from one sample, sequenced in a study of blood T cells in healthy people across ages. Each CDR3 protein is one row after TCRdb ran MiXCR on the 5' RACE reads. The table includes hundreds of thousands of distinct CDR3 sequences, roughly 20% detected once. Sequencing was done on a sample of blood. The origin of the receptors is a man between 65 and 85 years old in good health. Each CDR3 is given with its conserved first and last residue. The D gene is left open where the match is weak. Clone size, where shown, is once, few, many, or a class for clones that have expanded.

clone_size: NA
v_call: TRBV27
j_call: TRBJ2-3
d_call: TRBD1
cdr3_nt: TGTGCCAGCAGCTGGACAGGGGTGGCAGATACGCAGTATTTT
cdr3_aa: CASSWTGVADTQYF

clone_size: NA
v_call: TRBV7-9
j_call: TRBJ1-1
d_call: NA
cdr3_nt: TGTGCCAGCACCTTGTCAGGGACGTGGAGCACTGAAGCTTTCTTT
cdr3_aa: CASTLSGTWSTEAFF

clone_size: once
v_call: TRBV5-1
j_call: TRBJ2-1
d_call: TRBD2
cdr3_nt: TGCGCCAGCAGCCTGGGACTAGCGGGCCCCGAGCACAATGAGCAGTTCTTC
cdr3_aa: CASSLGLAGPEHNEQFF

clone_size: NA
v_call: TRBV11-2
j_call: TRBJ2-1
d_call: TRBD2
cdr3_nt: TGTGCCAGCAGCTCTCACGGGACTAACAACTACAATGAGCAGTTCTTC
cdr3_aa: CASSSHGTNNYNEQFF

clone_size: NA
v_call: TRBV12-3/TRBV12-4
j_call: TRBJ2-3
d_call: NA
cdr3_nt: TGTGCCAGCAAAAACCGTCTCCTAGCTCAAACCCAAAGGGGCCCAGATACGCAGTATTTT
cdr3_aa: CASKNRLLAQTQRGPDTQYF

clone_size: few
v_call: TRBV4-1
j_call: TRBJ2-5
d_call: TRBD1
cdr3_nt: TGCGCCAGCAGCCGGGGACAGGGGCAGTACCAAGAGACCCAGTACTTC
cdr3_aa: CASSRGQGQYQETQYF

clone_size: many
v_call: TRBV20-1
j_call: TRBJ2-5
d_call: TRBD2
cdr3_nt: TGCAGTGCTACCGGGACTAGCGGTAACCAAGAGACCCAGTACTTC
cdr3_aa: CSATGTSGNQETQYF

clone_size: few
v_call: TRBV20-1
j_call: TRBJ2-1
d_call: TRBD2
cdr3_nt: TGCAGTGCTAGAGAGAGCGGGAGGATTGAGCAGTTCTTC
cdr3_aa: CSARESGRIEQFF

clone_size: NA
v_call: TRBV11-2
j_call: TRBJ1-1
d_call: NA
cdr3_nt: TGTGCCAGCAGCTTAGGTATTCAGAACACTGAAGCTTTCTTT
cdr3_aa: CASSLGIQNTEAFF

clone_size: few
v_call: TRBV9
j_call: TRBJ2-3
d_call: NA
cdr3_nt: TGTGCCAGCAGGGCGGTCACAGATACGCAGTATTTT
cdr3_aa: CASRAVTDTQYF

clone_size: NA
v_call: TRBV5-1
j_call: TRBJ2-5
d_call: TRBD2
cdr3_nt: TGCGCCAGCAGCTTGGAGGGGACTAGCAGACAAGGGACCCAGTACTTC
cdr3_aa: CASSLEGTSRQGTQYF

clone_size: NA
v_call: TRBV12-3/TRBV12-4
j_call: TRBJ2-7
d_call: NA
cdr3_nt: TGTGCCAGCAGTTTTCGAGGCAGCACCTACGAGCAGTACTTC
cdr3_aa: CASSFRGSTYEQYF

clone_size: NA
v_call: TRBV15
j_call: TRBJ2-5
d_call: TRBD2
cdr3_nt: TGTGCCACCAGCGTAGCTAGCGGGAGGCAGACCCAGTACTTC
cdr3_aa: CATSVASGRQTQYF

clone_size: NA
v_call: TRBV12-3/TRBV12-4
j_call: TRBJ2-3
d_call: TRBD1
cdr3_nt: TGTGCCAGCAGCCCTAACAGGGGTCTCTCTAGCACAGATACGCAGTATTTT
cdr3_aa: CASSPNRGLSSTDTQYF

clone_size: few
v_call: TRBV24-1
j_call: TRBJ2-5
d_call: NA
cdr3_nt: TGTGCCACCAGTGATCGACAGTCAGGGGAGACCCAGTACTTC
cdr3_aa: CATSDRQSGETQYF

clone_size: many
v_call: TRBV18
j_call: TRBJ2-4
d_call: NA
cdr3_nt: TGTGCCAGCTCAATGGGGACTTCCTTTAACATTCAGTACTTC
cdr3_aa: CASSMGTSFNIQYF

clone_size: NA
v_call: TRBV12-3/TRBV12-4
j_call: TRBJ1-1
d_call: TRBD1
cdr3_nt: TGTGCCAGCAACTTAGGGACAGGGGGCTTGAGGGGGGGAGCTTTCTTT
cdr3_aa: CASNLGTGGLRGGAFF

clone_size: few
v_call: TRBV6-5
j_call: TRBJ2-1
d_call: TRBD2
cdr3_nt: TGTGCCAGCAGTTACACTAAGGCTAGCGGAGGTGAGCAGTTCTTC
cdr3_aa: CASSYTKASGGEQFF

clone_size: NA
v_call: TRBV29-1
j_call: TRBJ1-2
d_call: NA
cdr3_nt: TGCAGCGTTGAACCAGGGGCCAGAGAGGGCTACACCTTC
cdr3_aa: CSVEPGAREGYTF

clone_size: NA
v_call: TRBV28
j_call: TRBJ1-5
d_call: NA
cdr3_nt: TGTGCCAGCAGTTTATTAGTTCAGCCCCAGCATTTT
cdr3_aa: CASSLLVQPQHF

clone_size: NA
v_call: TRBV2
j_call: TRBJ2-3
d_call: TRBD2
cdr3_nt: TGTGCCAGCAGTGGAAGACTAGCGGGAGTCACAGATACGCAGTATTTT
cdr3_aa: CASSGRLAGVTDTQYF

clone_size: NA
v_call: TRBV6-2/TRBV6-3
j_call: TRBJ2-7
d_call: TRBD1
cdr3_nt: TGTGCCAGCAAAGTGGAGGACAGGGTCGCCTACGAGCAGTACTTC
cdr3_aa: CASKVEDRVAYEQYF

clone_size: many
v_call: TRBV15
j_call: TRBJ2-2
d_call: NA
cdr3_nt: TGTGCCACCAGCACCTTACCCGGGACACCGAACACCGGGGAGCTGTTTTTT
cdr3_aa: CATSTLPGTPNTGELFF

clone_size: few
v_call: TRBV4-3
j_call: TRBJ1-2
d_call: NA
cdr3_nt: TGCGCCAGCAGCCAAGACGTCAGCGAGACCTATGGCTACACCTTC
cdr3_aa: CASSQDVSETYGYTF

clone_size: few
v_call: TRBV2
j_call: TRBJ1-1
d_call: NA
cdr3_nt: TGTGCCAGCACCGGAGAGCAGGGGTTGAACACCGAAGCTTTCTTT
cdr3_aa: CASTGEQGLNTEAFF

clone_size: NA
v_call: TRBV28
j_call: TRBJ2-7
d_call: NA
cdr3_nt: TGTGCCAGCAGTTTATACAGGCTAAGCTCCTACGAGCAGTACTTC
cdr3_aa: CASSLYRLSSYEQYF

clone_size: NA
v_call: TRBV12-3/TRBV12-4
j_call: TRBJ1-4
d_call: TRBD1
cdr3_nt: TGTGCCAGCAGCCCGGACAGGGGTCAGGAAAAACTGTTTTTT
cdr3_aa: CASSPDRGQEKLFF

clone_size: few
v_call: TRBV3-1
j_call: TRBJ2-7
d_call: TRBD2
cdr3_nt: TGTGCCAGCAGCCAAGGGACGGGAGGGCTAGAGCAGTACTTC
cdr3_aa: CASSQGTGGLEQYF

clone_size: few
v_call: TRBV7-9
j_call: TRBJ2-2
d_call: TRBD1
cdr3_nt: TGTGCCGGCAAACCAGGGGGGAACACCGGGGAGCTGTTTTTT
cdr3_aa: CAGKPGGNTGELFF

clone_size: many
v_call: TRBV7-2
j_call: TRBJ1-5
d_call: TRBD1
cdr3_nt: TGTGCCAGCAGCCCGGACAGGGTGAAGGAGCCCCAGCATTTT
cdr3_aa: CASSPDRVKEPQHF

clone_size: NA
v_call: TRBV5-1
j_call: TRBJ2-7
d_call: NA
cdr3_nt: TGCGCCAGCAGCTTGAATATGTACGAGCAGTACTTC
cdr3_aa: CASSLNMYEQYF

clone_size: NA
v_call: TRBV29-1
j_call: TRBJ2-1
d_call: NA
cdr3_nt: TGCAGCGCCGGTAGCTCCTACAATGAGCAGTTCTTC
cdr3_aa: CSAGSSYNEQFF

clone_size: few
v_call: TRBV28
j_call: TRBJ1-4
d_call: NA
cdr3_nt: TGTGCCAGCAGTTTGCCAGGGCCTAATGAAAAACTGTTTTTT
cdr3_aa: CASSLPGPNEKLFF

clone_size: NA
v_call: TRBV5-1
j_call: TRBJ2-1
d_call: TRBD2
cdr3_nt: TGCGCCAGCAGCTTGGCGGTGGGACTAGCGACCAATGAGCAGTTCTTC
cdr3_aa: CASSLAVGLATNEQFF

clone_size: few
v_call: TRBV18
j_call: TRBJ2-3
d_call: NA
cdr3_nt: TGTGCCAGCTCACCACCTTACAGTACAGATACGCAGTATTTT
cdr3_aa: CASSPPYSTDTQYF

clone_size: few
v_call: TRBV20-1
j_call: TRBJ1-6
d_call: TRBD1
cdr3_nt: TGCAGTGCTTCCGGGACAGGGGGCGTCGCCTATAATTCACCCCTCCACTTT
cdr3_aa: CSASGTGGVAYNSPLHF

clone_size: few
v_call: TRBV21-1
j_call: TRBJ2-7
d_call: NA
cdr3_nt: TGTGCCAGCATCCTCGAAAAACGGGCGGACTCCTACGAGCAGTACTTC
cdr3_aa: CASILEKRADSYEQYF

clone_size: NA
v_call: TRBV2
j_call: TRBJ2-2
d_call: NA
cdr3_nt: TGTGCCAGCAGAAGGACAGATACGAACACCGGGGAGCTGTTTTTT
cdr3_aa: CASRRTDTNTGELFF

clone_size: NA
v_call: TRBV29-1
j_call: TRBJ2-7
d_call: NA
cdr3_nt: TGCAGCGTTGCCAGGACGGCATCCTACGAGCAGTACTTC
cdr3_aa: CSVARTASYEQYF

clone_size: once
v_call: TRBV6-2/TRBV6-3
j_call: TRBJ1-1
d_call: NA
cdr3_nt: TGTGCCAGCAGTTATTATCAGAACACTGAAGCTTTCTTT
cdr3_aa: CASSYYQNTEAFF

clone_size: NA
v_call: TRBV9
j_call: TRBJ2-7
d_call: NA
cdr3_nt: TGTGCCAGCAGCGCTGGGACACGCGACGAGCAGTACTTC
cdr3_aa: CASSAGTRDEQYF

clone_size: NA
v_call: TRBV20-1
j_call: TRBJ2-7
d_call: TRBD1
cdr3_nt: TGCAGTGCCATAGACAGGGGAGTTCTCTACGAGCAGTACTTC
cdr3_aa: CSAIDRGVLYEQYF

clone_size: NA
v_call: TRBV18
j_call: TRBJ1-5
d_call: TRBD1
cdr3_nt: TGTGCCAGCTCACCTAAACAAACAGGGGGCGAGCAGCCCCAGCATTTT
cdr3_aa: CASSPKQTGGEQPQHF

clone_size: few
v_call: TRBV7-9
j_call: TRBJ2-1
d_call: NA
cdr3_nt: TGTGCCAGCAGCTTGAGTGCTTCGTCCAATGAGCAGTTCTTC
cdr3_aa: CASSLSASSNEQFF

clone_size: few
v_call: TRBV5-6
j_call: TRBJ2-1
d_call: TRBD2
cdr3_nt: TGTGCCAGCAGCTTGGTACCGGGACTAGCCTACAATGAGCAGTTCTTC
cdr3_aa: CASSLVPGLAYNEQFF

clone_size: NA
v_call: TRBV15
j_call: TRBJ2-3
d_call: TRBD2
cdr3_nt: TGTGCCACCAGCCCAATGACTAGCGGAGGCACAGATACGCAGTATTTT
cdr3_aa: CATSPMTSGGTDTQYF

clone_size: few
v_call: TRBV5-6
j_call: TRBJ2-6
d_call: TRBD1
cdr3_nt: TGTGCCAGCAGCCTGGGACAGGGAGCACTATTATCTGGGGCCAACGTCCTGACTTTC
cdr3_aa: CASSLGQGALLSGANVLTF

clone_size: NA
v_call: TRBV20-1
j_call: TRBJ2-1
d_call: TRBD2
cdr3_nt: TGCAGTGCTAGAGATCCACTAGCGGACTCCTACAATGAGCAGTTCTTC
cdr3_aa: CSARDPLADSYNEQFF

clone_size: NA
v_call: TRBV12-3/TRBV12-4
j_call: TRBJ2-5
d_call: TRBD2
cdr3_nt: TGTGCCAGCAGTCCGAGACTAGCGGGAAAAGAGACCCAGTACTTC
cdr3_aa: CASSPRLAGKETQYF

clone_size: NA
v_call: TRBV3-1
j_call: TRBJ2-5
d_call: NA
cdr3_nt: TGTGCCAGCAGCAGGGTTGCGGAGACCCAGTACTTC
cdr3_aa: CASSRVAETQYF

clone_size: NA
v_call: TRBV12-3/TRBV12-4
j_call: TRBJ1-2
d_call: NA
cdr3_nt: TGTGCCAGCAGTTCCGGGAGCTTACGCTTCCAGGGCTACACCTTC
cdr3_aa: CASSSGSLRFQGYTF

clone_size: few
v_call: TRBV7-7
j_call: TRBJ2-5
d_call: NA
cdr3_nt: TGTGCTAGCAGCTTATCATACGCAGGGGCGGGAGAGACCCAGTACTTC
cdr3_aa: CASSLSYAGAGETQYF

clone_size: NA
v_call: TRBV29-1
j_call: TRBJ2-1
d_call: TRBD2
cdr3_nt: TGCAGCGTTGAAACCGGGACTAGTTTCCGCAATGAGCAGTTCTTC
cdr3_aa: CSVETGTSFRNEQFF